Below are 4 T cell receptor beta chains sequenced from a single sample in a study of cytomegalovirus exposure and HLA in healthy donors. Both 60 Vbeta primers and 13 Jbeta primers went into the PCR. Sequencing used immunoSEQ multiplex PCR; TCRdb keeps in-frame clones, though not all of them. Of about 160,000 clones in the sample, more than 60% were seen once. Sequenced: PBMCs. These receptors were collected from a woman in her 30s in good health and CMV-seronegative.

The genes are TRBV7-9 and TRBJ1-2, with D possibly being TRBD1 (5 bases). V lost 2 bases, J lost 4 bases, and 11 bases lay in between. The CDR3 runs 14 residues. Germline-derived CDR1 and CDR2 are SEHNR and FQNEAQ (reference sequence). CDR3 nucleotide sequence: TGTGCCAGCAGCTTAAAGGGGCCCGTCTATGGCTACACCTTC. This translates into CASSLKGPVYGYTF.

The CDR3 DNA reads as TGTGCCAGCAGTTTTCTGGGGGGATCCTACAATGAGCAGTTCTTC. Translation: CASSFLGGSYNEQFF. This chain links TRBV27 with TRBJ2-1, with a weak D call TRBD2 (6 bases). CDR1 and CDR2 from the germline V gene are MNHEY and SMNVEV (reference sequence). The CDR3 has 15 amino acids. Trimming removed 3 bases at V and 1 base at J, with 10 bases between.

The rearrangement joins TRBV6-1 to TRBJ1-2; TRBD1 matches at 8 bases. The CDR3 totals 15 residues. Germline CDR1 reads MNHNS; CDR2 reads SASEGT. V lost 2 bases and J lost 8; bases outside the gene matches: 10. The CDR3 sequence: CASSEIGQGGWGYTF. The DNA for the CDR3 is TGTGCCAGCAGTGAAATCGGACAGGGAGGATGGGGCTACACCTTC.

The chain has TRBV19 and TRBJ1-1, with D uncertain. The CDR3 is made up of 13 amino acids. Germline-derived CDR1 and CDR2 are LNHDA and SQIVND (reference sequence). Deletions cut 3 bases from V and 2 bases from J, with 7 bases between. The CDR3: CASSMRFNTEAFF. The DNA for the CDR3 is TGTGCCAGTAGTATGCGGTTTAACACTGAAGCTTTCTTT.